The clone carrying this T cell receptor beta chain was counted a few times. The sample comes from a study of blood T cells in healthy people across ages. The germline V and J ends were trimmed by 4 bases and 5 bases, with 13 bases remaining between them. The CDR3 consists of 14 residues. The germline V gene has CDR1 SGDLS and CDR2 YYNGEE. For the second PCR, which ran for 7 to 11 cycles, a sample-barcoded 5' primer and a J-beta primer mix were used. MiXCR, run by TCRdb on the 5' RACE reads, gives a single entry per CDR3 protein. Here the sample spans about 1.5 million distinct CDR3 sequences, roughly 43% being singletons.

The sequenced material came from blood. The chain has TRBV9 and TRBJ1-5, with D hard to call. This receptor was identified in a woman under 30 in good health. This CDR3 is CASSPGAEYQPQHF. CDR3 coding DNA: TGTGCCAGCAGCCCCGGAGCAGAGTATCAGCCCCAGCATTTT.